Listed here is a single TCR beta chain. The entry originates in a study of shared clonotypes between healthy human individuals. V lost 5 bases, J lost 3 bases, and 8 bases stayed unmatched. The CDR3 consists of 15 residues. Germline V gene sequence: CDR1 SGHAT, CDR2 FQNNGV. Profiled with immunoSEQ multiplex PCR; TCRdb holds only in-frame clones, not every one. The sample records millions of clones, over 85% being singletons. The sequence was obtained from a man younger than 35 in good health. Sample: naive CD4+ T cells sorted from blood. Subset in this sample: CD45RA+ positively selected. The chain recombines TRBV11-2 with TRBJ1-2; TRBD1 matches 8 bases. CDR3 bases: TGTGCCAGCAGCACGGACAGGGTTGATCACTATGGCTACACCTTC. Its protein product is CASSTDRVDHYGYTF.